This T cell receptor beta chain was sequenced during a study of cytomegalovirus exposure and HLA in healthy donors. Overall study: Out of 350 to 400 genotyped donors, approximately 84% belonged to the Caucasian-associated ancestry cluster. Overall study findings and caveats: Cytomegalovirus-associated status was assigned to about 160 TCR beta chains. Later analysis revealed greater clonal expansion in HLA-associated TCR beta chains than in equally common others. Common viral pathogens seemed to be connected with several of the most significant clusters, according to a later analysis.

Of note for this clone: Antigen specificity is unknown.

The length of the CDR3 is 17 residues. CDR1 is MDHEN, CDR2 SYDVKM, per germline. V shed 7 bases and J 6 bases; nucleotides not matched to a gene: 19. The PCR employed 60 Vbeta primers together with 13 Jbeta primers. Sequencing used immunoSEQ multiplex PCR; TCRdb keeps in-frame clones, though not all of them. The table records about 160,000 clones, approximately 88% of them present only once. This TCR came from a woman under 30 in good health and CMV-seronegative. Specimen: PBMCs. The rearrangement links TRBV28 to TRBJ1-2, with 8 bases matching TRBD1. The CDR3 bases are TGTGCCAGCAACGTACCGGGACAGGTTAGTCTAGGCGATGGCTACACCTTC. Translated, it gives CASNVPGQVSLGDGYTF.